These T cell receptor beta chains were read from a single sample in a study of CD8 T cells in Susac syndrome. TCRdb itself ran the immunoSEQ multiplex PCR reads through MiXCR, one entry per CDR3 protein. Of 200,000 to 250,000 distinct CDR3 sequences in the sample, around 95% were seen once. Sequencing was done on a sample of CD4+ T cells from PBMCs. The source is a human donor with multiple sclerosis. CDR3s include the opening cysteine and the closing phenylalanine or tryptophan. Each record gives: CDR3 length, V gene, J gene, D gene, clone size, CDR3 protein, CDR3 DNA. The D gene is left open where the match is weak. Clone size appears in some rows only: once, few, many, or a class for an expanded clone.

CDR3 length: 13
V gene: TRBV20-1
J gene: TRBJ2-3
D gene: -
clone size: once
CDR3 protein: CSARLEGTDTQYF
CDR3 DNA: TGCAGTGCTAGACTAGAGGGCACAGATACGCAGTATTTT

CDR3 length: 14
V gene: TRBV4-1
J gene: TRBJ2-7
D gene: TRBD1
clone size: once
CDR3 protein: CASSQWDRAYEQYF
CDR3 DNA: TGCGCCAGCAGCCAATGGGACAGAGCCTACGAGCAGTACTTC

CDR3 length: 14
V gene: TRBV12-3/TRBV12-4
J gene: TRBJ2-7
D gene: TRBD1
clone size: -
CDR3 protein: CASSPWTGDAEQYF
CDR3 DNA: TGTGCCAGCAGCCCGTGGACAGGGGATGCCGAGCAGTACTTC

CDR3 length: 12
V gene: TRBV29-1
J gene: TRBJ1-5
D gene: -
clone size: -
CDR3 protein: CSVWDGDQPQHF
CDR3 DNA: TGCAGCGTTTGGGACGGGGATCAGCCCCAGCATTTT

CDR3 length: 14
V gene: TRBV15
J gene: TRBJ2-3
D gene: -
clone size: -
CDR3 protein: CATSRGGSTDTQYF
CDR3 DNA: TGTGCCACCAGTAGGGGCGGGAGCACAGATACGCAGTATTTT

CDR3 length: 13
V gene: TRBV27
J gene: TRBJ1-1
D gene: TRBD1
clone size: -
CDR3 protein: CASSWTGPTEAFF
CDR3 DNA: TGTGCCAGCAGTTGGACAGGGCCCACTGAAGCTTTCTTT

CDR3 length: 12
V gene: TRBV5-1
J gene: TRBJ2-7
D gene: -
clone size: -
CDR3 protein: CASTGTNYEQYF
CDR3 DNA: TGCGCCAGCACCGGGACAAACTACGAGCAGTACTTC

CDR3 length: 17
V gene: TRBV4-1
J gene: TRBJ2-1
D gene: TRBD2
clone size: -
CDR3 protein: CASSQALRSGRGDEQFF
CDR3 DNA: TGCGCCAGCAGCCAAGCCCTTCGTAGCGGGAGAGGGGATGAGCAGTTCTTC

CDR3 length: 17
V gene: TRBV12-3/TRBV12-4
J gene: TRBJ2-2
D gene: TRBD2
clone size: -
CDR3 protein: CASSLTSGRVDTGELFF
CDR3 DNA: TGTGCCAGCAGTTTAACTAGCGGGAGGGTCGACACCGGGGAGCTGTTTTTT

CDR3 length: 13
V gene: TRBV6-6
J gene: TRBJ2-6
D gene: -
clone size: -
CDR3 protein: CASSRSVANVLTF
CDR3 DNA: TGTGCCAGCAGTCGGTCTGTCGCCAACGTCCTGACTTTC

CDR3 length: 15
V gene: TRBV20-1
J gene: TRBJ1-2
D gene: -
clone size: -
CDR3 protein: CSAAKPGPSNYGYTF
CDR3 DNA: TGCAGTGCCGCAAAGCCGGGACCCTCAAACTATGGCTACACCTTC

CDR3 length: 14
V gene: TRBV7-3
J gene: TRBJ1-1
D gene: -
clone size: -
CDR3 protein: CASSLGSGNTEAFF
CDR3 DNA: TGTGCCAGCAGCTTAGGGTCTGGGAACACTGAAGCTTTCTTT

CDR3 length: 14
V gene: TRBV27
J gene: TRBJ2-5
D gene: -
clone size: once
CDR3 protein: CASSSVPRALTQYF
CDR3 DNA: TGTGCCAGCAGTTCCGTCCCCAGGGCGCTGACCCAGTACTTC

CDR3 length: 14
V gene: TRBV5-6
J gene: TRBJ1-1
D gene: TRBD1
clone size: -
CDR3 protein: CASSRTGLNTEAFF
CDR3 DNA: TGTGCCAGCAGCCGGACAGGGCTGAACACTGAAGCTTTCTTT

CDR3 length: 13
V gene: TRBV6-5
J gene: TRBJ2-7
D gene: -
clone size: -
CDR3 protein: CARGPTGGVEQYF
CDR3 DNA: TGTGCCAGGGGGCCGACAGGAGGAGTCGAGCAGTACTTC

CDR3 length: 15
V gene: TRBV20-1
J gene: TRBJ1-6
D gene: -
clone size: once
CDR3 protein: CSARDGGDHNSPLHF
CDR3 DNA: TGCAGTGCTAGAGATGGAGGGGACCACAATTCACCCCTCCACTTT

CDR3 length: 14
V gene: TRBV30
J gene: TRBJ2-3
D gene: -
clone size: -
CDR3 protein: CAWSVKGRTDTQYF
CDR3 DNA: TGTGCCTGGAGTGTAAAGGGGCGGACAGATACGCAGTATTTT

CDR3 length: 14
V gene: TRBV20-1
J gene: TRBJ1-5
D gene: -
clone size: -
CDR3 protein: CSARSHGGGQPQHF
CDR3 DNA: TGCAGTGCTAGGAGTCACGGGGGCGGTCAGCCCCAGCATTTT

CDR3 length: 16
V gene: TRBV10-3
J gene: TRBJ2-1
D gene: -
clone size: -
CDR3 protein: CATRGLPGSAWDEQFF
CDR3 DNA: TGTGCCACCAGGGGCCTACCGGGCTCAGCGTGGGATGAGCAGTTCTTC

CDR3 length: 13
V gene: TRBV4-2
J gene: TRBJ2-7
D gene: -
clone size: -
CDR3 protein: CASSQEGDYEQYF
CDR3 DNA: TGTGCCAGCAGCCAAGAGGGAGACTACGAGCAGTACTTC

CDR3 length: 13
V gene: TRBV29-1
J gene: TRBJ2-1
D gene: TRBD1
clone size: -
CDR3 protein: CSVEGQAYNEQFF
CDR3 DNA: TGCAGCGTTGAGGGACAGGCCTACAATGAGCAGTTCTTC

CDR3 length: 15
V gene: TRBV12-3/TRBV12-4
J gene: TRBJ1-6
D gene: TRBD1
clone size: -
CDR3 protein: CASSLDDRVNSPLHF
CDR3 DNA: TGTGCCAGCAGTTTAGATGACAGGGTGAATTCACCCCTCCACTTT

CDR3 length: 10
V gene: TRBV29-1
J gene: TRBJ2-1
D gene: -
clone size: -
CDR3 protein: CSVVHNEQFF
CDR3 DNA: TGCAGCGTTGTGCATAATGAGCAGTTCTTC

CDR3 length: 14
V gene: TRBV29-1
J gene: TRBJ2-1
D gene: -
clone size: once
CDR3 protein: CSVGPSWGYNEQFF
CDR3 DNA: TGCAGCGTTGGACCTTCCTGGGGCTACAATGAGCAGTTCTTC

CDR3 length: 13
V gene: TRBV29-1
J gene: TRBJ2-7
D gene: -
clone size: -
CDR3 protein: CSVSPQGGYEQYF
CDR3 DNA: TGCAGCGTTTCCCCGCAGGGGGGCTACGAGCAGTACTTC

CDR3 length: 12
V gene: TRBV10-3
J gene: TRBJ2-3
D gene: -
clone size: -
CDR3 protein: CAISGTSDTQYF
CDR3 DNA: TGTGCCATCAGTGGGACTTCAGATACGCAGTATTTT

CDR3 length: 17
V gene: TRBV29-1
J gene: TRBJ2-4
D gene: TRBD2
clone size: -
CDR3 protein: CSVAGLAGNLAKNIQYF
CDR3 DNA: TGCAGCGTGGCTGGGCTAGCGGGGAACCTAGCCAAAAACATTCAGTACTTC

CDR3 length: 14
V gene: TRBV29-1
J gene: TRBJ2-5
D gene: TRBD1
clone size: -
CDR3 protein: CSVDFDRGWETQYF
CDR3 DNA: TGCAGCGTTGATTTCGACAGGGGCTGGGAGACCCAGTACTTC

CDR3 length: 12
V gene: TRBV29-1
J gene: TRBJ1-2
D gene: TRBD1
clone size: -
CDR3 protein: CSVQGQGIGYTF
CDR3 DNA: TGCAGCGTACAGGGACAGGGGATAGGCTACACCTTC

CDR3 length: 17
V gene: TRBV4-1
J gene: TRBJ2-7
D gene: TRBD1
clone size: -
CDR3 protein: CASSQELPGQGSYEQYF
CDR3 DNA: TGCGCCAGCAGCCAAGAACTACCGGGACAGGGTTCCTACGAGCAGTACTTC

CDR3 length: 17
V gene: TRBV4-1
J gene: TRBJ1-2
D gene: TRBD1
clone size: once
CDR3 protein: CASSRGQEAPRLYGYTF
CDR3 DNA: TGCGCCAGCAGCCGCGGACAGGAAGCCCCACGGCTCTATGGCTACACCTTC

CDR3 length: 20
V gene: TRBV5-1
J gene: TRBJ2-7
D gene: TRBD1
clone size: -
CDR3 protein: CASSSHALPGQGMGFYEQYF
CDR3 DNA: TGCGCCAGCAGCTCGCACGCTCTTCCGGGACAGGGGATGGGTTTTTACGAGCAGTACTTC

CDR3 length: 16
V gene: TRBV19
J gene: TRBJ1-5
D gene: TRBD1
clone size: -
CDR3 protein: CASSIPGQGSNQPQHF
CDR3 DNA: TGTGCCAGTAGTATTCCTGGACAGGGTAGCAATCAGCCCCAGCATTTT

CDR3 length: 15
V gene: TRBV5-6
J gene: TRBJ1-4
D gene: TRBD1
clone size: -
CDR3 protein: CASSLRGQGNEKLFF
CDR3 DNA: TGTGCCAGCAGTCTACGGGGACAGGGTAATGAAAAACTGTTTTTT

CDR3 length: 13
V gene: TRBV3-1
J gene: TRBJ1-5
D gene: -
clone size: -
CDR3 protein: CASSQGANQPQHF
CDR3 DNA: TGTGCCAGCAGCCAGGGAGCCAATCAGCCCCAGCATTTT

CDR3 length: 13
V gene: TRBV12-3/TRBV12-4
J gene: TRBJ1-2
D gene: -
clone size: -
CDR3 protein: CASSLSQGRGYTF
CDR3 DNA: TGTGCCAGCAGTTTGAGCCAGGGAAGGGGCTACACCTTC

CDR3 length: 16
V gene: TRBV29-1
J gene: TRBJ1-1
D gene: -
clone size: -
CDR3 protein: CSVEDPRGVMNTEAFF
CDR3 DNA: TGCAGCGTTGAAGATCCAAGGGGCGTTATGAACACTGAAGCTTTCTTT

CDR3 length: 14
V gene: TRBV7-2
J gene: TRBJ1-2
D gene: TRBD1
clone size: -
CDR3 protein: CATTRGGQRYGYTF
CDR3 DNA: TGTGCCACCACTAGGGGGGGACAGCGCTATGGCTACACCTTC

CDR3 length: 12
V gene: TRBV6-5
J gene: TRBJ2-7
D gene: -
clone size: -
CDR3 protein: CASSLPTGQQYF
CDR3 DNA: TGTGCCAGCAGCCTACCCACAGGGCAGCAGTACTTC